Listed below are T cell receptor beta chains from one sample, sequenced in a study of blood T cell repertoires in COVID-19. Profiling relied on immunoSEQ multiplex PCR, and the TCRdb table lists in-frame clones only, not all of them. The sample contains 250,000 to 300,000 clones, 88% of which appear only once. Sequenced: peripheral blood. The receptor source for this set is a woman aged 30 to 39 who had recovered from COVID-19. CDR3s leave out the opening cysteine and the closing phenylalanine or tryptophan. Each record gives: V gene, clone size, J gene, CDR3 length, CDR3 protein. A clone size is listed for some rows: how often the clone was seen (once, few, many), or a class if it is expanded.

>TRBV2|once|TRBJ1-2|11
ASEGQLNYGYT
>TRBV7-8|NA|TRBJ1-2|14
ASSWRTGGPTYGYT
>TRBV7-9|NA|TRBJ1-1|14
ASSPLVGQGSTEAF
>TRBV2|NA|TRBJ2-2|14
ASSYHTGSGTGELF
>TRBV5-1|NA|TRBJ2-1|12
ASSLIGGDNEQF
>TRBV7-9|NA|TRBJ2-5|12
ASSQAILQETQY
>TRBV7-8|NA|TRBJ2-2|13
ASSLNGGGTGELF
>TRBV6-5|NA|TRBJ2-7|10
ASRTTSYEQY
>TRBV2|NA|TRBJ1-5|12
ASSERERNQPQH
>TRBV11-2|NA|TRBJ2-7|14
ASMLDRGLFPYEQY
>TRBV28|few|TRBJ1-5|13
ASSHREEGNQPQH
>TRBV7-2|NA|TRBJ2-7|12
ASSLLPSGDEQY
>TRBV6-5|once|TRBJ1-3|12
ASIQGRAGNTIY
>TRBV5-4|NA|TRBJ2-3|14
ASIPFGQGSTDTQY
>TRBV9|NA|TRBJ2-3|15
ASSALLSGGLSDTQY
>TRBV18|NA|TRBJ1-3|13
ASSPSAGGGNTIY
>TRBV10-3|NA|TRBJ2-2|14
AISQGQRNNPGELF
>TRBV7-3|NA|TRBJ2-4|12
ASSLMGDMNIQY
>TRBV10-1|NA|TRBJ1-3|17
ASSDGCLFGTKTGNTIY
>TRBV6-5|NA|TRBJ1-2|13
ASSYGQGAVSGYT
>TRBV18|NA|TRBJ1-2|14
ASSTVRGQAADGYT
>TRBV11-1|NA|TRBJ2-4|13
ASSLELSGEGIQY
>TRBV19|NA|TRBJ1-2|12
ASTNRVSNYGYT
>TRBV19|NA|TRBJ2-3|15
ASSPTSGVWGTDTQY
>TRBV2|NA|TRBJ1-4|8
ASREEKLF
>TRBV5-1|NA|TRBJ2-7|12
ASSFGTDSYEQY
>TRBV10-3|NA|TRBJ1-6|11
AISEGGESPLH
>TRBV18|once|TRBJ2-3|15
ASSPQETGVSLDTQY
>TRBV7-3|NA|TRBJ1-1|12
ASSSDGEVTEAF
>TRBV9|NA|TRBJ1-5|11
ASSVGANQPQH
>TRBV5-1|once|TRBJ1-4|13
ASSLFGQGSEKLF
>TRBV12-3/TRBV12-4|NA|TRBJ1-1|9
ASSLGTEAF
>TRBV19|NA|TRBJ2-1|15
ASSWISGTSVNNEQF
>TRBV12-3/TRBV12-4|few|TRBJ1-1|10
ASSFRGTEAF